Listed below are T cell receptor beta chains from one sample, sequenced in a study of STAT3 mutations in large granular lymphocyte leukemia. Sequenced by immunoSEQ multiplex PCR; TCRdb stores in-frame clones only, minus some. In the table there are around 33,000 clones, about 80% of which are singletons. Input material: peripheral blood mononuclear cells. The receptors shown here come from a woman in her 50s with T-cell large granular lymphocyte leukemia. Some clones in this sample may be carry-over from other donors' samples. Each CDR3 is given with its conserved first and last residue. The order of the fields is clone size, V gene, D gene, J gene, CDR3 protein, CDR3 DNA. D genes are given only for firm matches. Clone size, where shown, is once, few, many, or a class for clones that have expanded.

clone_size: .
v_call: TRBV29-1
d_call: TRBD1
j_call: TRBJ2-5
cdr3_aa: CSVGQGAETQYF
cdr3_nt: TGCAGCGTCGGACAGGGGGCAGAGACCCAGTACTTC

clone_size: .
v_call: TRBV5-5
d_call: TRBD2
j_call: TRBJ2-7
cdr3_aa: CASTQEGLAGLEQYF
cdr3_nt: TGTGCCAGCACCCAGGAGGGACTAGCGGGACTCGAGCAGTACTTC

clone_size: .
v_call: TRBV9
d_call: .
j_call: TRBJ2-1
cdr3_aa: CASSVEGGGNEQFF
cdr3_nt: TGTGCCAGCAGCGTAGAAGGAGGGGGCAATGAGCAGTTCTTC

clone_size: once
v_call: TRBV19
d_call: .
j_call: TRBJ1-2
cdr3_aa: CATLVGRSGYTF
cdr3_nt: TGTGCCACCCTAGTAGGCAGAAGCGGCTACACCTTC

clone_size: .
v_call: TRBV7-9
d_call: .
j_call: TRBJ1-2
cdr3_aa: CASSSNRAGYTF
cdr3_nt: TGTGCCAGCAGCTCGAACAGGGCTGGCTACACCTTC

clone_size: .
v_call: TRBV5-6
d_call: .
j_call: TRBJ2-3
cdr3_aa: CASSLGWTQYF
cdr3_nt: TGTGCCAGCAGCTTGGGGTGGACGCAGTATTTT

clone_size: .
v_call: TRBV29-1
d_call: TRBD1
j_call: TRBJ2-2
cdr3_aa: CSVGGQGSAGELFF
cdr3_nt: TGCAGCGTGGGGGGACAGGGTAGCGCCGGGGAGCTGTTTTTT

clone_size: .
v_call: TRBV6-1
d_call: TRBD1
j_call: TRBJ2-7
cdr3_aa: CATSGTGGFYEQYF
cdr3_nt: TGTGCCACTTCGGGTACAGGGGGTTTCTACGAGCAGTACTTC

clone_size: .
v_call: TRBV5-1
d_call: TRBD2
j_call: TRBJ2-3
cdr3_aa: CASSLPTSGRALSTDTQYF
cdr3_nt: TGCGCCAGCAGCTTGCCGACTAGCGGGAGGGCCCTTAGCACAGATACGCAGTATTTT

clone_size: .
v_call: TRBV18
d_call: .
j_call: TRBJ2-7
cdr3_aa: CASSPAGSSYEQYF
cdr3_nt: TGTGCCAGCTCACCGGCAGGAAGCTCCTACGAGCAGTACTTC

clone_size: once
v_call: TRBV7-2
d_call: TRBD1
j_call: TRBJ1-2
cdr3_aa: CASSFRQGIGYTF
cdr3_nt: TGTGCCAGCAGCTTCCGACAGGGGATCGGCTACACCTTC

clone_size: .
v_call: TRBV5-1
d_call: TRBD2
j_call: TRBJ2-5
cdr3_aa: CASSLAPSGTETQYF
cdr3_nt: TGCGCCAGCAGCTTGGCGCCTAGCGGGACGGAGACCCAGTACTTC

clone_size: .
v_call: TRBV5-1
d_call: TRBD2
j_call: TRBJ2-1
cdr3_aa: CASSPSSGAYNEQFF
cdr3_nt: TGCGCCAGCAGCCCATCGAGCGGGGCCTACAATGAGCAGTTCTTC

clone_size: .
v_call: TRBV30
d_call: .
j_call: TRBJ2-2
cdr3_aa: CAWTLDRGELFF
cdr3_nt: TGTGCCTGGACCTTGGACCGCGGGGAGCTGTTTTTT

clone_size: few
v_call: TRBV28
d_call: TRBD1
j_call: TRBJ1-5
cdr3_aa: CASSGGQGAIQPQHF
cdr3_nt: TGTGCCAGCAGCGGCGGACAGGGGGCGATTCAGCCCCAGCATTTT

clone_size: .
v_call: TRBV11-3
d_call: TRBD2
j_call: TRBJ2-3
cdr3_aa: CASSLAGTSPFEHF
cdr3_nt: TGTGCCAGCAGCTTAGCGGGGACTAGCCCCTTTGAGCATTTT

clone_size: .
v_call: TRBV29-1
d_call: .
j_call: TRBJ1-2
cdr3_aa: CSVGTGWGYGYTF
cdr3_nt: TGCAGCGTTGGAACAGGGTGGGGCTATGGCTACACCTTC

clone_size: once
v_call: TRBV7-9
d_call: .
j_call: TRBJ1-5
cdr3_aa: CASSLGAGDNQPQHF
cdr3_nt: TGTGCCAGCAGCTTAGGGGCAGGGGACAATCAGCCCCAGCATTTT

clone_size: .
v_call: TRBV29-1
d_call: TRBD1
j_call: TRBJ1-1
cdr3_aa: CSVGDRGYTEAFF
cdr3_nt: TGCAGCGTTGGGGACAGGGGCTACACTGAAGCTTTCTTT

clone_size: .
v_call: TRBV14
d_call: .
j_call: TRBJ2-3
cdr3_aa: CASSQNLGDTQYF
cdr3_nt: TGTGCCAGCAGCCAAAATTTGGGGGATACGCAGTATTTT

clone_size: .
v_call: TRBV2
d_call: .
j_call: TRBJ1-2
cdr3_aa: CASSVGTVSYGYTF
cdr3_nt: TGTGCCAGCAGTGTCGGGACCGTAAGCTATGGCTACACCTTC

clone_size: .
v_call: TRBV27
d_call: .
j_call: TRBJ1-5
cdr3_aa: CASSLGVWSNQPQHF
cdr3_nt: TGTGCCAGCAGTTTGGGCGTTTGGAGCAATCAGCCCCAGCATTTT

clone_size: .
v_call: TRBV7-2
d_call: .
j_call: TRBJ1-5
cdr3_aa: CASSLDGGPQHF
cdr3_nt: TGTGCCAGCAGCTTGGATGGGGGGCCCCAGCATTTT

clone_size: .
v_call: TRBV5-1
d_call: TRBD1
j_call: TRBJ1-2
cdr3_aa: CASSLAGGLDRAAGYTF
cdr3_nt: TGCGCCAGCAGCTTGGCCGGGGGTTTAGACAGGGCCGCTGGCTACACCTTC

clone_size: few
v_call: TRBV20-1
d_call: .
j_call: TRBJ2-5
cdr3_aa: CSAYQETQYF
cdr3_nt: TGCAGTGCTTATCAAGAGACCCAGTACTTC

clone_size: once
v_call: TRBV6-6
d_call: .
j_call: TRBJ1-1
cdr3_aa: CASSSRGALEAFF
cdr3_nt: TGTGCCAGCAGCTCACGGGGGGCTTTGGAAGCTTTCTTT

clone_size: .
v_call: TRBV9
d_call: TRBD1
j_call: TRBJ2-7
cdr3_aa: CASSVSSGGPYEQYF
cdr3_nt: TGTGCCAGCAGCGTAAGCTCAGGGGGTCCCTACGAGCAGTACTTC

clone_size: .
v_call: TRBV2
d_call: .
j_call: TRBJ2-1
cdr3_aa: CASSLARYNEQFF
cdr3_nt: TGTGCCAGCAGTCTAGCGCGCTACAATGAGCAGTTCTTC

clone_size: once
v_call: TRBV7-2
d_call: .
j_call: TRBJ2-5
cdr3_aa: CASSRLLRVETQYF
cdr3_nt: TGTGCCAGCAGTCGACTACTAAGGGTTGAGACCCAGTACTTC

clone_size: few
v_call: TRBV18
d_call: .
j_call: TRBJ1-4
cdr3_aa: CASSPGGALGEKLFF
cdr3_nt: TGTGCCAGCTCCCCCGGTGGCGCCCTCGGGGAAAAACTGTTTTTT

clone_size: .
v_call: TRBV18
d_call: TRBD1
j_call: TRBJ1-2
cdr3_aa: CASSPRLDRGYGYTF
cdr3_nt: TGTGCCAGCTCACCACGGTTAGACAGGGGGTACGGCTACACCTTC

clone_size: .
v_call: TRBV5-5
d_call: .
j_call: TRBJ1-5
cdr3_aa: CASSPTTAQPQHF
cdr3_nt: TGTGCCAGCAGTCCAACGACCGCCCAGCCCCAGCATTTT

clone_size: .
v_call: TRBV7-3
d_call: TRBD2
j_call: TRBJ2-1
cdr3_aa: CASSPGLAGTREQFF
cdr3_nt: TGTGCCAGCAGTCCCGGACTAGCGGGTACTCGTGAGCAGTTCTTC

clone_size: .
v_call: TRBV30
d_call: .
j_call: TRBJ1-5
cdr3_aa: CAWSGQGNQPQHF
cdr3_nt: TGTGCCTGGAGTGGACAGGGCAATCAGCCCCAGCATTTT

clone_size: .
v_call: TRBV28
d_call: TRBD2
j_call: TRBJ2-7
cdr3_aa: CASRRTSGTYEQYF
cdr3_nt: TGTGCCAGCAGACGGACTAGCGGGACCTACGAGCAGTACTTC

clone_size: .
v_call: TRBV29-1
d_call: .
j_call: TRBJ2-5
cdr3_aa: CSVELLQTQYF
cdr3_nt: TGCAGCGTTGAACTCCTACAGACCCAGTACTTC

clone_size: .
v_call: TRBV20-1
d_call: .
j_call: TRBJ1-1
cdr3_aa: CSVLRSTEAFF
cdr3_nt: TGCTCCGTCCTCCGCAGCACTGAAGCTTTCTTT

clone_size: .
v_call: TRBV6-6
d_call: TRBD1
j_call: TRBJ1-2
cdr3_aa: CASSSDRAYGYTF
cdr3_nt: TGTGCCAGCAGCTCGGACAGGGCCTATGGCTACACCTTC

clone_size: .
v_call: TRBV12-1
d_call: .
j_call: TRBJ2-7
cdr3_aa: CASSFPRSGQPRYEQYF
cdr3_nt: TGTGCCAGCAGCTTTCCCCGAAGTGGGCAGCCCCGCTACGAGCAGTACTTC

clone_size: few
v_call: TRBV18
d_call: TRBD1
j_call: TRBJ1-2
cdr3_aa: CASSPLPGQGSGYTF
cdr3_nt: TGTGCCAGCTCACCCCTACCCGGACAGGGAAGTGGCTACACCTTC

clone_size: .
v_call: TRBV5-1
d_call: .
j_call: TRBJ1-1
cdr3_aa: CASSPGRANTEAFF
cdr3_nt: TGCGCCAGCAGCCCCGGAAGGGCGAACACTGAAGCTTTCTTT